Shown below are 5 T cell receptor beta chains from a single sample sequenced in a study of T cells in women clearing cervical HPV infection. TCRdb keeps only in-frame clones here, not all; method: immunoSEQ multiplex PCR. The sample table sets out some 24,000 clones. Sequenced input: blood buffy coat. These receptors were obtained from a woman aged 18 to 75 with a cervical HPV16 infection that either progressed to CIN3+ or cleared (not recorded which).

In the case of this clone: Other DNA variants within this sample encode the same CDR3. The CDR3 spells CASSPATGRYEQYF. The covered CDR3 bases are TGTGCCAGCTCACCCGCCACGGGGAGATACGAG. V and J are TRBV18 and TRBJ2-7, with a tentative D call TRBD2 (5 bases). Coverage ceases 3 residues before the CDR3 finishes, and the germline J gene fills in the end. CDR3 size: 14 residues. The germline gives CDR1 KGHSH, CDR2 LQKENI. The V gene lost 3 bases and the J gene lost 4 bases, with 13 bases spanning the gap.

Concerning this clone: From the germline J gene comes the end of the CDR3, since the read stops 3 residues before it. This chain links TRBV7-8 with TRBJ1-5; 8 nucleotides agree with TRBD1. Germline assignment: CDR1 SGHVS and CDR2 FQNEAQ. Trimming took 7 bases from V and 0 from J; bases not matched to a gene: 5. CDR3 length: 15 residues. The CDR3 spells CASTIGQGSNQPQHF. The DNA read from the CDR3 is TGTGCCAGCACCATTGGACAGGGTAGCAATCAGCCC. Full variable domain (missing parts from reference TRBV7-8 and TRBJ1-5): GAGVSQSPRYKVAKRGQDVALRCDPISGHVSLFWYQQALGQGPEFLTYFQNEAQLDKSGLPSDRFFAERPEGSVSTLKIQRTQQEDSAVYLCASTIGQGSNQPQHFGDGTRLSIL.

Remarks on this clone: The sequence runs out 3 residues before the end of the CDR3; the remainder is reconstructed from the germline J gene. The genes are TRBV19 and TRBJ1-5, with a possible D match to TRBD1 (6 bases). Germline lookup yields CDR1 LNHDA and CDR2 SQIVND (reference sequence). V was pared by 3 bases and J by 5 bases, with 14 bases between. This CDR3 region has 15 residues. The CDR3 loop reads CASSITRGLHQPQHF. CDR3 DNA (partial): TGTGCCAGTAGTATCACCAGGGGCCTCCATCAGCCC.

Worth noting for this clone: The read ends 3 residues before the CDR3 terminus; that terminus is restored from the germline J gene. The chain combines TRBV19 with TRBJ1-1, with a tentative D call TRBD1 (5 bases). The germline V and J ends were trimmed by 5 bases and 1 base, with 8 bases remaining between them. The CDR3 loop spans 13 amino acids. Germline V lookup: CDR1 LNHDA, CDR2 SQIVND (reference sequence). The chain's CDR3 is CASSFTGNTEAFF. The sequenced CDR3 bases are TGTGCCAGTAGTTTCACAGGGAACACTGAA.

The DNA read from the CDR3 is TGTGCCAGTGTCACGGTTGGTGAC. Its protein product is CASVTVGD. The entire CDR3 is CASVTVGDYTF. The genes are TRBV19 and TRBJ1-2, with D unresolved. The read terminates 3 residues ahead of where the CDR3 ends, so the germline J gene completes it. The CDR3 is 11 residues long. Germline CDR1 is LNHDA and CDR2 is SQIVND (reference sequence).